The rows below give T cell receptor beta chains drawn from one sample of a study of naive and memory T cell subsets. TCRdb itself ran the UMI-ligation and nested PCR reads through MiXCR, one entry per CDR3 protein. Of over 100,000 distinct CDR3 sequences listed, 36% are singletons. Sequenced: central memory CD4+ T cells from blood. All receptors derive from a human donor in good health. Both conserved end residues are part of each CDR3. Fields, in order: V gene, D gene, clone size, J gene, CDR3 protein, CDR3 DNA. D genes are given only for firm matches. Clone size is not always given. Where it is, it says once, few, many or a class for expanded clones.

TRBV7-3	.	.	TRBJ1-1	CASSPNRDTEAFF	TGTGCCAGCAGCCCAAACAGGGACACTGAAGCTTTCTTT
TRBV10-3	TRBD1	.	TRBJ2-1	CAQGQGPGNEQFF	TGTGCCCAGGGACAGGGGCCGGGCAATGAGCAGTTCTTC
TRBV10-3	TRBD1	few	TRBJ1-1	CAIRTGTGHTEAFF	TGTGCCATCAGGACCGGGACAGGGCACACTGAAGCTTTCTTT
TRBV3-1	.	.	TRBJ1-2	CASSQGFRNTF	TGTGCCAGCAGCCAAGGTTTTAGAAACACCTTC
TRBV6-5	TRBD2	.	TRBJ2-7	CASSPLAGAYEQYF	TGTGCCAGCAGTCCTCTAGCGGGGGCCTACGAGCAGTACTTC
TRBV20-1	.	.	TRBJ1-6	CSASQGSPYNSPLHF	TGCAGTGCTAGCCAAGGCTCCCCTTATAATTCACCCCTCCACTTT
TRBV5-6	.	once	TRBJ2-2	CASSLVPDGELFF	TGTGCCAGCAGCTTGGTTCCCGACGGGGAGCTGTTTTTT
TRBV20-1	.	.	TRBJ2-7	CSARDAREQYF	TGCAGTGCTAGAGATGCGCGAGAGCAGTACTTC
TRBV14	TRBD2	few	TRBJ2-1	CASSTAGAYNEQFF	TGTGCCAGCAGCACGGCGGGAGCCTACAATGAGCAGTTCTTC
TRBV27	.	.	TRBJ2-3	CASSLGGGSLRDTQYF	TGTGCCAGCAGTTTAGGCGGTGGCAGCCTGAGAGATACGCAGTATTTT
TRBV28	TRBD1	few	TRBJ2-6	CASSLSGQAHLGANVLTF	TGTGCCAGCAGTTTATCGGGACAGGCTCACCTTGGGGCCAACGTCCTGACTTTC
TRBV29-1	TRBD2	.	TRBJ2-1	CSVERRGRINEQFF	TGCAGCGTTGAAAGGCGCGGGAGGATCAATGAGCAGTTCTTC
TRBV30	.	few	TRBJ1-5	CAWSVQGQPQHF	TGTGCCTGGAGTGTACAGGGTCAGCCCCAGCATTTT
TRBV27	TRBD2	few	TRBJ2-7	CASSLLAGGSYEQYF	TGTGCCAGCAGTCTCCTAGCGGGAGGCTCCTACGAGCAGTACTTC
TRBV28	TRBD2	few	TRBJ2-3	CAATLTGTRSTDTQYF	TGTGCCGCAACCCTTACCGGGACTAGAAGCACAGATACGCAGTATTTT
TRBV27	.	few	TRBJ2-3	CASSLRSLRPEYF	TGTGCCAGCAGTTTAAGGTCTCTGAGGCCGGAGTATTTT
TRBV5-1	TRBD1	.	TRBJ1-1	CASSRGQGTNTEAFF	TGCGCCAGCAGCAGAGGACAGGGAACGAACACTGAAGCTTTCTTT
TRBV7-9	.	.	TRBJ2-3	CASGPGTTSTDTQYF	TGTGCCAGCGGACCGGGGACCACTAGCACAGATACGCAGTATTTT
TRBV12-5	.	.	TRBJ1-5	CASGADSINQPQHF	TGTGCTAGTGGCGCAGACAGCATCAATCAGCCCCAGCATTTT
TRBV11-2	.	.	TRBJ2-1	CASSLVPQSATSYNEQFF	TGTGCCAGCAGCTTAGTACCCCAAAGCGCCACTAGCTACAATGAGCAGTTCTTC
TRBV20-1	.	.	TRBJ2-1	CSARAEADNEQFF	TGCAGTGCTAGGGCCGAAGCGGACAATGAGCAGTTCTTC
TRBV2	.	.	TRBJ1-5	CASSEGGTSNQPQHF	TGTGCCAGCAGTGAGGGGGGAACGAGCAATCAGCCCCAGCATTTT
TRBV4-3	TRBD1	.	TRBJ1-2	CASSQDRGTGVLYGYTF	TGCGCCAGCAGCCAAGATCGTGGTACAGGGGTCCTCTATGGCTACACCTTC
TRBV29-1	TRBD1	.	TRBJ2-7	CSVEDRVYEQYF	TGCAGCGTTGAGGACAGGGTTTACGAGCAGTACTTC
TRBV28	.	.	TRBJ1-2	CASSLRGLLGGYTF	TGTGCCAGCAGTTTACGAGGATTACTGGGGGGCTACACCTTC
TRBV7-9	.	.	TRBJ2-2	CASSPVANTGELFF	TGTGCCAGCAGCCCCGTGGCGAACACCGGGGAGCTGTTTTTT
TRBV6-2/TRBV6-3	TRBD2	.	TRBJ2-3	CASSFLAGVRDTQYF	TGTGCCAGCAGCTTCCTAGCGGGGGTAAGAGATACGCAGTATTTT
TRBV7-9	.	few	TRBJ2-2	CASSLPRGELFF	TGTGCCAGCAGCCTCCCCCGCGGGGAGCTGTTTTTT
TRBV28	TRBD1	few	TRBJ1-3	CASSLVRQGNSGNTIYF	TGTGCCAGCAGTTTAGTCCGACAGGGCAACTCTGGAAACACCATATATTTT
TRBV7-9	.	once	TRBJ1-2	CASTPWAGNYGYTF	TGTGCCAGCACCCCCTGGGCTGGGAACTATGGCTACACCTTC
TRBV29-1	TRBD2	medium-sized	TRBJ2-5	CSVEDQAGGGKTQYF	TGCAGCGTTGAAGATCAGGCGGGAGGAGGAAAGACCCAGTACTTC
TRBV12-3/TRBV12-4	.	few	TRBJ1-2	CASSLSLGAYGYTF	TGTGCCAGCAGTTTATCGTTGGGGGCATATGGCTACACCTTC
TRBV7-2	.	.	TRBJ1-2	CASSLRDGLYGYTF	TGTGCCAGCAGCTTACGGGACGGTCTTTATGGCTACACCTTC
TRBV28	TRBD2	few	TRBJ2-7	CASTRLRTSALWEQYF	TGTGCCAGCACTAGACTCCGGACTAGCGCCTTGTGGGAGCAGTACTTC
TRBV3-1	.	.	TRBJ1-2	CASSQDEGHYGYTF	TGTGCCAGCAGCCAAGATGAGGGGCACTATGGCTACACCTTC
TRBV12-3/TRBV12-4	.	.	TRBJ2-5	CASTPRAADVETQYF	TGTGCCAGCACCCCCAGGGCCGCGGACGTAGAGACCCAGTACTTC
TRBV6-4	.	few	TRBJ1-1	CASSATGGKAFF	TGTGCCAGCAGCGCAACCGGGGGTAAAGCTTTCTTT
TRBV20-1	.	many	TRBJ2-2	CSAIASSTGELFF	TGCAGTGCCATTGCCAGCAGCACCGGGGAGCTGTTTTTT
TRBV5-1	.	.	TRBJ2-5	CASSRLYQETQYF	TGCGCCAGCAGCCGATTGTACCAAGAGACCCAGTACTTC
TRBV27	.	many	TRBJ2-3	CATRGDTQYF	TGTGCCACCCGAGGGGATACGCAGTATTTT
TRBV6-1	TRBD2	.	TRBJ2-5	CASSRGGWFQETQYF	TGTGCCAGCAGTCGGGGAGGGTGGTTCCAAGAGACCCAGTACTTC